This note documents a single T cell receptor (beta chain) sequence. A single base separates this from a much larger clone, so it may be a read error. This record comes from a study of tumor-infiltrating lymphocytes in primary liver carcinoma. As for the study in general: Patients diagnosed with primary liver carcinoma received treatment through surgical resection.

From about 0.45 ug total RNA, TCR beta cDNA was generated with a primer in the constant region. Three rounds of nested multiplex PCR with slightly modified ARM-PCR produced TCR beta libraries. The first two PCR rounds used TRBV1-TRBV30 primers with a Cbeta primer, about 9 cycles each. TCRdb used MiXCR to reprocess the multiplex PCR reads, holding one entry per CDR3 protein. Of approximately 330,000 distinct CDR3 sequences listed, around three fifths are singletons. V gave up 6 bases and J gave up 4 bases, with 12 bases separating them. CDR1 is MNHNY and CDR2 is SVGAGI in the germline V gene (reference sequence). The CDR3 consists of 14 residues. Unsorted whole blood supplied the blood RNA, and germline DNA was isolated too.

The gene calls are TRBV6-6 and TRBJ1-4; the D gene is possibly TRBD1 (5 bases). This TCR was recovered from a man in his forties or fifties with primary liver carcinoma and hepatitis B virus infection. The sequenced sample was peripheral blood. The CDR3 spells CASRRDGNNEKLFF. The CDR3 DNA reads as TGTGCCAGCAGGCGGGACGGCAATAATGAAAAACTGTTTTTT.